This TCR beta chain comes out of a study of T-cell reconstitution after alpha-beta-depleted transplantation in children. Preparation of the TCRbeta library was carried out with unique molecular identifiers. TCRdb independently ran MiXCR on the PCR reads; one entry per CDR3 protein. The table has 250,000 to 300,000 distinct CDR3 sequences, nearly 8% seen once. Points from the study as a whole: Reports say that about two months after transplant, the alpha-beta T cells came out of several hundred graft clones that had expanded. The origin of high day-60 TCRbeta diversity in some patients lay in surviving recipient T cells and thymic progenitors. At the one-year point after transplant, T-cell counts and TCRbeta diversity were found to come mostly from T cells that had been newly produced.

The V end lost 5 bases, the J end lost 2 bases, and 13 bases lay between the germline ends. The length of the CDR3 is 14 residues. CDR1 and CDR2 from the germline V gene are MNHEY and SMNVEV (reference sequence). This clonotype came up many times. The antigen is undetermined. The sample was peripheral blood, taken 360 days after TCRalphabeta/CD19-depleted stem cell transplant. This chain joins TRBV27 and TRBJ2-7; TRBD1 or TRBD2 may be the D gene (5 bases each). This clonotype originated in a female patient between 2 and 15 years old who had a stem cell transplant for Fanconi anemia, so the T cells may come from the graft donor. Here the CDR3 reads CASSRRDGAYEQYF. CDR3 DNA sequence: TGTGCCAGCAGTAGACGGGACGGAGCCTACGAGCAGTACTTC.